The 13 T cell receptor beta chains given below trace back to one sample, sequenced in a study of blood T cell repertoires in COVID-19. Clones were read by immunoSEQ multiplex PCR, and TCRdb kept only the in-frame ones, dropping some. The profile shows about 180,000 clones, roughly 84% of them singletons. The material sequenced was peripheral blood. These receptors were collected from a woman over 75 with acute or convalescent COVID-19.

The chain is built from TRBV12-3 or TRBV12-4 and TRBJ2-7; tentative D call: TRBD2 (6 bases). V dropped 6 bases and J dropped 3 bases, with 9 bases sitting between them. This CDR3 has 12 residues. The CDR3: CASSRGNYEQYF. CDR3 in DNA: TGTGCCAGCAGCCGGGGGAACTACGAGCAGTACTTC.

This clone came up once. The V call is TRBV18, the J call TRBJ1-2; the match to TRBD1 covers 9 bases. Per the germline V gene, CDR1 is KGHSH and CDR2 is LQKENI. Trimming cost V 6 bases and J 3 bases; bases outside gene matches: 8. The CDR3 runs to 15 residues. The CDR3 region has the DNA TGTGCCAGCTCCCTCGGTGACAGGGGGTACTATGGCTACACCTTC. This sequence encodes CASSLGDRGYYGYTF. Full variable domain (outside the CDR3, taken from reference TRBV18 and TRBJ1-2): NAGVMQNPRHLVRRRGQEARLRCSPMKGHSHVYWYRQLPEEGLKFMVYLQKENIIDESGMPKERFSAEFPKEGPSILRIQQVVRGDSAAYFCASSLGDRGYYGYTFGSGTRLTVV.

This chain links TRBV7-9 with TRBJ2-7; TRBD1 matches at 9 bases. The CDR3 sequence is 15 residues long. The V and J ends lost 5 bases and 1 base, in that order; junction bases with no gene match: 6. Germline CDR1 SEHNR, CDR2 FQNEAQ (reference sequence). The CDR3 region is CASSRLGTGSYEQYF. CDR3 DNA sequence: TGTGCCAGCAGCAGATTAGGGACAGGGTCCTACGAGCAGTACTTC.

The chain employs TRBV2 and TRBJ2-1; D gene unclear. The V end lost 6 bases, the J end lost 8 bases, and 11 bases lay between the germline ends. The germline V gene has CDR1 SNHLY and CDR2 FYNNEI. The CDR3 has 12 amino acids. The CDR3 sequence is CASRRSTHEQFF. CDR3 nucleotide sequence: TGTGCCAGCAGGAGGTCGACCCATGAGCAGTTCTTC.

The chain employs TRBV6-1 and TRBJ2-2; weak D call: TRBD2 (6 bases). V dropped 3 bases and J dropped 1 base, with 9 bases sitting between them. Germline V CDR1 and CDR2: MNHNS, SASEGT. The CDR3 is 15 amino acids. The CDR3 sequence is CASSEVGGNTGELFF. DNA of the CDR3: TGTGCCAGCAGTGAGGTGGGGGGGAACACCGGGGAGCTGTTTTTT.

This clone occurred a few times. V and J are TRBV11-2 and TRBJ1-1, with D perhaps matching TRBD1 (5 bases). Trimming shortened V by 6 bases and J by 1 base, and 18 bases separated the two germline ends. Germline V gene lookup returns CDR1 SGHAT and CDR2 FQNNGV. This CDR3 region has 16 residues. CDR3 nucleotide sequence: TGTGCCAGCAGGCCCGTTTCAGGGAAGCGGAACACTGAAGCTTTCTTT. Amino acids: CASRPVSGKRNTEAFF.

This clone appeared many times. The chain links TRBV4-1 to TRBJ2-1; 14 bases are a match to TRBD2. Germline trimming cut 4 bases from V and 15 bases from J; bases unmatched to any gene: 17. Germline V gene data show CDR1 as MGHRA and CDR2 as YSYEKL. The CDR3 covers 17 residues. CDR3 DNA sequence: TGCGCCAGCAGCCGAACGGCGGTGGGACTAGCGGGAGAGGGTCCGTTCTTC. Its protein product is CASSRTAVGLAGEGPFF.

The chain has TRBV10-2 and TRBJ1-1; 9 bases map to TRBD1. The CDR3 has 14 amino acids. The J segment lost 0 bases and the V segment lost 6 bases, leaving 2 bases of the junction unmatched. Per the germline V gene, CDR1 is WSHSY and CDR2 is SAAADI. The CDR3 DNA sequence: TGCGCCAGCAGGGGGGACAGGGTGAACACTGAAGCTTTCTTT. Translation gives CASRGDRVNTEAFF.

The chain uses TRBV5-6 and TRBJ1-2; 8 bases fit TRBD1. CDR1 and CDR2 (germline): SGHDT, YYEEEE. This CDR3 is built from 17 residues. Trimming cost V 4 bases and J 4 bases; bases outside gene matches: 15. The CDR3 sequence: CASSTGTGHDQSYGYTF. The CDR3 coding sequence is TGTGCCAGCAGCACAGGGACAGGCCACGACCAAAGCTATGGCTACACCTTC.

This clone came up a few times. The chain carries TRBV18 and TRBJ1-3; no firm D call. The CDR3 runs 15 residues. The germline gives CDR1 KGHSH, CDR2 LQKENI. V dropped 2 bases and J dropped 0 bases, with 8 bases sitting between them. CDR3 sequence: CASSPDAGSGNTIYF. Written as DNA, the CDR3 is TGTGCCAGCTCACCAGACGCAGGCTCTGGAAACACCATATATTTT.

The chain employs TRBV27 and TRBJ2-1; tentatively, D is TRBD1 (5 bases). The CDR3 has 13 residues. Germline values: CDR1 MNHEY, CDR2 SMNVEV (reference sequence). The V gene lost 6 bases and the J gene lost 4 bases, with 10 bases spanning the gap. CDR3 nucleotide sequence: TGTGCCAGCAGACCGGACACTTACAATGAGCAGTTCTTC. Its protein is CASRPDTYNEQFF.

The gene calls are TRBV25-1 and TRBJ2-3; a weak D match, TRBD1 (5 bases). V dropped 4 bases and J dropped 0 bases, with 11 bases sitting between them. The CDR3 is 15 amino acids. CDR1 is MGHDK and CDR2 is SYGVNS in the germline V gene. The CDR3 nucleotides are TGTGCCAGCAGTGTTGGTCAGGGCAGCACAGATACGCAGTATTTT. It encodes CASSVGQGSTDTQYF.

The chain carries TRBV10-3 and TRBJ2-3; 7 bases are shared with TRBD1. CDR3 length equals 15 residues. Germline lookup yields CDR1 ENHRY and CDR2 SYGVKD. Trimming removed 6 bases from V and 2 bases from J; junction bases left unmatched: 8. CDR3 DNA sequence: TGTGCCATCAGCCCTGGACAGGAAGCCACAGATACGCAGTATTTT. As protein: CAISPGQEATDTQYF.